Listed below are T cell receptor beta chains from one sample, sequenced in a study of cytomegalovirus exposure and HLA in healthy donors. The assay was immunoSEQ multiplex PCR, and TCRdb's table has in-frame clones only and misses some. The sample consists of roughly 160,000 clones, 60% to 85% of them appearing once. The source material was PBMCs. These TCRs come from a woman aged 50 to 65 in good health and CMV-seropositive. CDR3s include the opening cysteine and the closing phenylalanine or tryptophan. The D gene is left open where the match is weak. The listing skips clone size in some rows; elsewhere it reads once, few, many or a size class.

D: .; J: TRBJ1-4; length: 14; V: TRBV2; size: .; CDR3: CASSEAGLGEKLFF; DNA: TGTGCCAGCAGTGAGGCGGGGTTGGGAGAAAAACTGTTTTTT
D: .; J: TRBJ2-7; length: 14; V: TRBV7-8; size: .; CDR3: CASSPEARDYEQYF; DNA: TGTGCCAGCAGCCCTGAGGCCAGGGACTACGAGCAGTACTTC
D: TRBD2; J: TRBJ2-5; length: 16; V: TRBV12-5; size: .; CDR3: CASGRGLAGHLETQYF; DNA: TGTGCTAGTGGACGGGGACTAGCCGGACATTTAGAGACCCAGTACTTC
D: TRBD2; J: TRBJ2-4; length: 15; V: TRBV9; size: .; CDR3: CASSVGWGGENSQYF; DNA: TGTGCCAGCAGCGTAGGGTGGGGGGGGGAAAACAGTCAGTACTTC
D: TRBD1; J: TRBJ2-4; length: 14; V: TRBV6-5; size: .; CDR3: CASSYRDRDDIQYF; DNA: TGTGCCAGCAGTTACAGGGACAGGGATGACATTCAGTACTTC
D: TRBD1; J: TRBJ1-1; length: 15; V: TRBV5-1; size: .; CDR3: CASSLAATGATEAFF; DNA: TGCGCCAGCAGCTTGGCCGCGACAGGGGCGACTGAAGCTTTCTTT
D: .; J: TRBJ1-4; length: 15; V: TRBV6-1; size: .; CDR3: CASRMSRGTNEKLFF; DNA: TGTGCCAGCAGGATGAGTAGGGGAACTAATGAAAAACTGTTTTTT
D: TRBD2; J: TRBJ2-1; length: 17; V: TRBV11-3; size: .; CDR3: CASSLRTSGRSYNEQFF; DNA: TGTGCCAGCAGCTTAAGGACTAGCGGGAGATCCTACAATGAGCAGTTCTTC
D: .; J: TRBJ2-6; length: 16; V: TRBV7-8; size: .; CDR3: CASSLEDSPGANVLTF; DNA: TGTGCCAGCAGCTTAGAGGACAGCCCGGGGGCCAACGTCCTGACTTTC
D: TRBD2; J: TRBJ2-3; length: 17; V: TRBV6-4; size: .; CDR3: CASSSTSGGGGTDTQYF; DNA: TGTGCCAGCAGCTCTACTAGCGGGGGGGGCGGCACAGATACGCAGTATTTT
D: .; J: TRBJ2-5; length: 12; V: TRBV5-4; size: .; CDR3: CASSLRQETQYF; DNA: TGTGCCAGCAGCCTTCGCCAAGAGACCCAGTACTTC
D: .; J: TRBJ1-1; length: 11; V: TRBV5-6; size: .; CDR3: CASSYGTLAFF; DNA: TGTGCCAGCAGCTACGGGACTTTAGCTTTCTTT
D: TRBD2; J: TRBJ2-3; length: 14; V: TRBV6-6; size: .; CDR3: CASIKRGNADTQYF; DNA: TGTGCCAGCATCAAGCGGGGGAATGCAGATACGCAGTATTTT
D: .; J: TRBJ2-7; length: 16; V: TRBV7-2; size: .; CDR3: CASSLADLTMADEQYF; DNA: TGTGCCAGCAGCTTAGCGGACTTGACCATGGCGGACGAGCAGTACTTC
D: .; J: TRBJ1-6; length: 14; V: TRBV7-2; size: .; CDR3: CASSYLTGNSPLHF; DNA: TGTGCCAGCAGCTACCTAACAGGGAATTCACCCCTCCACTTT
D: .; J: TRBJ2-7; length: 14; V: TRBV28; size: .; CDR3: CASSLGQPSYEQYF; DNA: TGTGCCAGCAGTTTAGGGCAGCCCTCCTACGAGCAGTACTTC
D: TRBD2; J: TRBJ2-7; length: 14; V: TRBV30; size: .; CDR3: CAWALAGSSYEQYF; DNA: TGTGCCTGGGCTTTAGCGGGTAGCTCCTACGAGCAGTACTTC
D: .; J: TRBJ1-3; length: 14; V: TRBV19; size: few; CDR3: CASSTPNSGNTIYF; DNA: TGTGCCAGTAGTACCCCTAACTCTGGAAACACCATATATTTT
D: TRBD1; J: TRBJ1-4; length: 14; V: TRBV5-6; size: .; CDR3: CASSLDRGFEKLFF; DNA: TGTGCCAGCAGCTTGGACAGGGGGTTTGAAAAACTGTTTTTT
D: TRBD2; J: TRBJ2-3; length: 14; V: TRBV5-1; size: .; CDR3: CASSQGTSTDTQYF; DNA: TGCGCCAGCAGCCAAGGGACTAGTACAGATACGCAGTATTTT
D: .; J: TRBJ2-7; length: 18; V: TRBV28; size: few; CDR3: CASSAPGQIPLLAYEQYF; DNA: TGTGCCAGCAGTGCCCCCGGACAGATCCCCCTATTAGCCTACGAGCAGTACTTC
D: .; J: TRBJ2-5; length: 14; V: TRBV5-4; size: .; CDR3: CASSSSSGQETQYF; DNA: TGTGCCAGCAGCTCGAGTTCCGGGCAAGAGACCCAGTACTTC
D: .; J: TRBJ1-4; length: 15; V: TRBV28; size: .; CDR3: CASSSPWGANEKLFF; DNA: TGTGCCAGCAGCTCACCCTGGGGGGCTAATGAAAAACTGTTTTTT
D: TRBD1; J: TRBJ2-7; length: 13; V: TRBV10-1; size: .; CDR3: CASSRDRGYEQYF; DNA: TGCGCCAGCAGCCGGGACAGGGGTTACGAGCAGTACTTC
D: .; J: TRBJ2-5; length: 13; V: TRBV28; size: .; CDR3: CASSSGSQETQYF; DNA: TGTGCCAGCAGCTCCGGGAGCCAAGAGACCCAGTACTTC
D: TRBD2; J: TRBJ2-3; length: 14; V: TRBV14; size: .; CDR3: CASSQSTGGTPQYF; DNA: TGTGCCAGCAGCCAGTCCACGGGGGGGACTCCGCAGTATTTT
D: .; J: TRBJ1-4; length: 14; V: TRBV19; size: .; CDR3: CASSRQSQNEKLFF; DNA: TGTGCCAGTAGCCGACAGTCTCAAAATGAAAAACTGTTTTTT
D: .; J: TRBJ2-3; length: 14; V: TRBV6-5; size: .; CDR3: CASSRGLSTDTQYF; DNA: TGTGCCAGCAGTCGGGGGTTGAGCACAGATACGCAGTATTTT
D: .; J: TRBJ2-5; length: 15; V: TRBV9; size: .; CDR3: CASSVSPSTQETQYF; DNA: TGTGCCAGCAGCGTAAGCCCTAGCACCCAAGAGACCCAGTACTTC
D: .; J: TRBJ1-2; length: 14; V: TRBV27; size: .; CDR3: CASSLGGDAYGYTF; DNA: TGTGCCAGCAGCCTGGGGGGGGACGCCTATGGCTACACCTTC
D: TRBD1; J: TRBJ2-2; length: 15; V: TRBV11-2; size: .; CDR3: CASSLIQGRTGELFF; DNA: TGTGCCAGCAGCTTAATACAGGGGCGAACCGGGGAGCTGTTTTTT
D: .; J: TRBJ1-1; length: 13; V: TRBV5-4; size: .; CDR3: CASSLTGGAEAFF; DNA: TGTGCCAGCAGCTTGACGGGTGGTGCTGAAGCTTTCTTT
D: .; J: TRBJ2-3; length: 21; V: TRBV21-1; size: .; CDR3: CASRREFKIDRDRGMADTQYF; DNA: TGTGCCAGCAGGAGAGAGTTCAAGATCGACCGGGACAGGGGTATGGCAGATACGCAGTATTTT